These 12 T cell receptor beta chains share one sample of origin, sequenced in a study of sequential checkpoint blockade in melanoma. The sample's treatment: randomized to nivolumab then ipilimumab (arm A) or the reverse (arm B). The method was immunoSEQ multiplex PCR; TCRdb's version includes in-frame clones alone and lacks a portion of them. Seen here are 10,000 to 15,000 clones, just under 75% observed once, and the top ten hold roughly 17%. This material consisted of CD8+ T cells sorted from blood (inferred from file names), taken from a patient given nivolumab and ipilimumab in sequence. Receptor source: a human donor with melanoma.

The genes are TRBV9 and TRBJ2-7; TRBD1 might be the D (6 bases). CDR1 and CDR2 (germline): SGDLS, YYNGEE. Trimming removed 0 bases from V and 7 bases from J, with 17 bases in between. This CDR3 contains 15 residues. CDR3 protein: CASSVAAGALEEQYF. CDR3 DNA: TGTGCCAGCAGCGTAGCGGCAGGGGCCCTAGAAGAGCAGTACTTC.

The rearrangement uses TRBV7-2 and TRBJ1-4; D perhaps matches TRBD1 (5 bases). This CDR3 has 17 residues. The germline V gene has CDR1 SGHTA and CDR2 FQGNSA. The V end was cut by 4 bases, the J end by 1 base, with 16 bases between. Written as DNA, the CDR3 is TGTGCCAGCAGCTCCTCAGGACGGGGGGGAACTAATGAAAAACTGTTTTTT. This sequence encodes CASSSSGRGGTNEKLFF.

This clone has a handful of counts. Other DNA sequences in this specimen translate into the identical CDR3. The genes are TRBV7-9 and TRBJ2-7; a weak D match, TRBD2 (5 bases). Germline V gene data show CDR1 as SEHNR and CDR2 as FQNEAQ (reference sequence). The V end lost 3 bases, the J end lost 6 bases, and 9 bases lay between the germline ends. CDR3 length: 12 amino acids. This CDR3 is CASSFPGSEQYF. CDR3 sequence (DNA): TGTGCCAGCAGCTTCCCGGGAAGCGAGCAGTACTTC.

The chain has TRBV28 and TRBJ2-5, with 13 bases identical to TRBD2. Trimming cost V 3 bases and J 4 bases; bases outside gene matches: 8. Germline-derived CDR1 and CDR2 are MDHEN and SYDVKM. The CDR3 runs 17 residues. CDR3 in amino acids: CASSFSGTSGTGETQYF. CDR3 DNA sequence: TGTGCCAGCAGTTTCTCCGGGACTAGCGGGACAGGAGAGACCCAGTACTTC.

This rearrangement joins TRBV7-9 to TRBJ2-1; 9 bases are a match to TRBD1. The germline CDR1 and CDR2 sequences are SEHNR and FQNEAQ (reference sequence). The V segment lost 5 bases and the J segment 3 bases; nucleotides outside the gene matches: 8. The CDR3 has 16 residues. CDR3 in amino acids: CASSRTGQGSYNEQFF. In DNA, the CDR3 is TGTGCCAGCAGCCGTACGGGACAGGGAAGCTACAATGAGCAGTTCTTC.

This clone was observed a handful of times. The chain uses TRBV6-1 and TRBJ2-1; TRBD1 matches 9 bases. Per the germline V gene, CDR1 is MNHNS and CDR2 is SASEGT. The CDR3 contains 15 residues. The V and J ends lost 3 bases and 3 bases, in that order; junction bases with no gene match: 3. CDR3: CASSDGTGFYNEQFF. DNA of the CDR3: TGTGCCAGCAGTGATGGGACAGGGTTCTACAATGAGCAGTTCTTC.

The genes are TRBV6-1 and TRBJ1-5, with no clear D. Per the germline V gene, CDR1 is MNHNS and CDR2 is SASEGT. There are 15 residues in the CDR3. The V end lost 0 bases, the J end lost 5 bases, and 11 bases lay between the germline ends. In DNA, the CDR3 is TGTGCCAGCAGTGAAGCTTCGGGTTTTCATCAGCCCCAGCATTTT. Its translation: CASSEASGFHQPQHF.

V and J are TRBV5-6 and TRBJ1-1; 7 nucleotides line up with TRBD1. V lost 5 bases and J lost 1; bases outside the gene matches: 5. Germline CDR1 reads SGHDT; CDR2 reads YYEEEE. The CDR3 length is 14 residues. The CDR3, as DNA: TGTGCCAGCAGACCTACAGGGGAGAACACTGAAGCTTTCTTT. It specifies CASRPTGENTEAFF.

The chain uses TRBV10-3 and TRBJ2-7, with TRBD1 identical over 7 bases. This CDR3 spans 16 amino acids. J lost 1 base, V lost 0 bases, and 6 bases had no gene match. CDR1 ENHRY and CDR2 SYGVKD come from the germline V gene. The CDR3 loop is CAISESGTEGSYEQYF. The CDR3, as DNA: TGTGCCATCAGTGAGTCCGGGACAGAGGGTTCCTACGAGCAGTACTTC.

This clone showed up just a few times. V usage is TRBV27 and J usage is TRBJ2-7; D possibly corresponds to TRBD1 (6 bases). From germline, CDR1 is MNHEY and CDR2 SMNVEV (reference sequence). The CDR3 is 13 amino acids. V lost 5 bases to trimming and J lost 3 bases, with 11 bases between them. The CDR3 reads CASSAQQGYEQYF. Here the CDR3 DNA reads TGTGCCAGCAGTGCACAACAGGGCTACGAGCAGTACTTC.

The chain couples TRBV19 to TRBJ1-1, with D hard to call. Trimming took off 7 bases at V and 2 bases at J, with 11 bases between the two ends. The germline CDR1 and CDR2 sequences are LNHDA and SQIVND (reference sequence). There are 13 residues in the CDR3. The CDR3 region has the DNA TGTGCCAGTATGGGCAGCCTAAACACTGAAGCTTTCTTT. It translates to CASMGSLNTEAFF.

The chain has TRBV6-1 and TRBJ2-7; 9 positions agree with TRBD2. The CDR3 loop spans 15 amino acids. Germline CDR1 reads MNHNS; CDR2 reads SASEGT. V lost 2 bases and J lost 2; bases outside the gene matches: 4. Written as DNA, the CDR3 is TGTGCCAGCAGTGAAAGAGCGGGAGGACCCTACGAGCAGTACTTC. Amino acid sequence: CASSERAGGPYEQYF.